This TCR beta chain was recorded in a study of blood T cell repertoires in COVID-19. Study as a whole: Samples representing acute and convalescent COVID-19 were sourced from the United States, Italy and Spain.

Produced via immunoSEQ multiplex PCR; TCRdb's table is partial and in-frame only. The data contain about 75,000 clones, roughly 90% of them singletons. CDR1 is DFQATT and CDR2 is SNEGSKA in the germline V gene (reference sequence). The CDR3 is made up of 11 amino acids. V shed 5 bases and J shed 4 bases, with 8 bases lying between them. The TCR was taken from a human donor in a cohort sampled during active COVID-19. The sample comprised peripheral blood. The chain couples TRBV20-1 to TRBJ1-1; the D gene is possibly TRBD1 (6 bases). CDR3 protein: CSAPGVTEAFF. The CDR3 DNA reads as TGCAGTGCTCCAGGGGTCACTGAAGCTTTCTTT.